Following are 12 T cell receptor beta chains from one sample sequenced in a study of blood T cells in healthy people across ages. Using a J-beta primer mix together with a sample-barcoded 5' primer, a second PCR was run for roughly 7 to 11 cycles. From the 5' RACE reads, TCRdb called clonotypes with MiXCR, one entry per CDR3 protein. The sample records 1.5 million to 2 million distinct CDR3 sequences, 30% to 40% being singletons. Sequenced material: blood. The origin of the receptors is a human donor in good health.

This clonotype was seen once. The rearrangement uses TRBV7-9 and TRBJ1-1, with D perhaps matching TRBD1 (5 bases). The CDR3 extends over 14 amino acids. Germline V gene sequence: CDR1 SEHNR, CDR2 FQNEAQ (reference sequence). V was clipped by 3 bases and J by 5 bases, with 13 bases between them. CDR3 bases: TGTGCCAGCAGCTTCCCTGGGGCTTGGACTGAAGCTTTCTTT. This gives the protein CASSFPGAWTEAFF.

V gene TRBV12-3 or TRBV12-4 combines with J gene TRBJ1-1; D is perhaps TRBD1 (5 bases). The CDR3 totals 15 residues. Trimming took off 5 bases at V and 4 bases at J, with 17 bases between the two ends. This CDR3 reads CASSPRRVQVTEAFF. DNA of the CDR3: TGTGCCAGCAGTCCCCGCAGGGTTCAGGTCACTGAAGCTTTCTTT.

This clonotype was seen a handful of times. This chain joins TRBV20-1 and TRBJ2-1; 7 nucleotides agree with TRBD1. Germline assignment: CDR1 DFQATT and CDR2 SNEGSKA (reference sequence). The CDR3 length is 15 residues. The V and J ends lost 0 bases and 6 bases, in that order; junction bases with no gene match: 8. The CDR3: CSARDGRGQANEQFF. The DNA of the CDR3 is TGCAGTGCTAGAGATGGAAGGGGGCAGGCCAATGAGCAGTTCTTC.

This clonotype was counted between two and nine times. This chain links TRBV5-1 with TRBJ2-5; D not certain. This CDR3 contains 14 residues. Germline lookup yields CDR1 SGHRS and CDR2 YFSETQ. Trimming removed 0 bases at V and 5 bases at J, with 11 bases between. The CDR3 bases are TGCGCCAGCAGCTTGGCGACATCCGTGGAGACCCAGTACTTC. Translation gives CASSLATSVETQYF.

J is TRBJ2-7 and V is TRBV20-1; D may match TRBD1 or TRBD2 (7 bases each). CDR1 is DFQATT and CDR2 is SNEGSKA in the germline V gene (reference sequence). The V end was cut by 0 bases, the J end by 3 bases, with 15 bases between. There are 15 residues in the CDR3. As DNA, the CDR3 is TGCAGTGCTAGAGATCCGGGGAGGGGGCGCTACGAGCAGTACTTC. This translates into CSARDPGRGRYEQYF.

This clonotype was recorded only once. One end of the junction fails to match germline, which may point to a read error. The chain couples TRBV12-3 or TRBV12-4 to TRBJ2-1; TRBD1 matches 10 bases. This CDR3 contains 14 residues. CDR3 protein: CAGSWTGGYNEQFF. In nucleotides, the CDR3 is TGTGCCGGCAGCTGGACAGGGGGTTACAATGAGCAGTTCTTC.

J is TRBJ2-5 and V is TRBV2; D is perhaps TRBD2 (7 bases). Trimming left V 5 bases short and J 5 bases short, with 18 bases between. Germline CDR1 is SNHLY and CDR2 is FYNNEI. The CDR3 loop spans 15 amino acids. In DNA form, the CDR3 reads TGTGCCAGCAGTTGGGGGGGGGCCGAGGGGGAGACCCAGTACTTC. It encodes CASSWGGAEGETQYF.

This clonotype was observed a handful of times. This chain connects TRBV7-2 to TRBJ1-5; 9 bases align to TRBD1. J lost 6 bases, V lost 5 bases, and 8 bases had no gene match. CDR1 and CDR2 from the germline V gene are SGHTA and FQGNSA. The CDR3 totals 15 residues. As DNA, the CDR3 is TGTGCCAGCAGCGAGGAGACAGGGGGAGGTCAGCCCCAGCATTTT. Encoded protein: CASSEETGGGQPQHF.

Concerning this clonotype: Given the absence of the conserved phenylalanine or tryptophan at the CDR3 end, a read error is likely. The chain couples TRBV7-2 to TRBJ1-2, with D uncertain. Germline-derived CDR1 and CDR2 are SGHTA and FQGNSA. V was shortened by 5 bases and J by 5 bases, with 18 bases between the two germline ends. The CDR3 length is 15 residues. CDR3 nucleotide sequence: TGTGCCAGCAGCCACATCCAATTCCACAAATATGGCTACACCTGC. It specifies CASSHIQFHKYGYTC.

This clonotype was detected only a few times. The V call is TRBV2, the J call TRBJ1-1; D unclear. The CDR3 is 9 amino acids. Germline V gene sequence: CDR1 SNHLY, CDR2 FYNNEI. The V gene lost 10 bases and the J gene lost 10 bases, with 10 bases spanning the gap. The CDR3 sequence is CATTFGAFF. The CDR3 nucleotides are TGTGCCACCACCTTTGGAGCTTTCTTT.

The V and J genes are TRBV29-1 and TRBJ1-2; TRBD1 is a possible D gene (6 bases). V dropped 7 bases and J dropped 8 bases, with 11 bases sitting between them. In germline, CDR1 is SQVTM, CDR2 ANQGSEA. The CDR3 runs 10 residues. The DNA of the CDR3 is TGCAGCGCATTACAGGGCGGCTACACCTTC. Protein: CSALQGGYTF.

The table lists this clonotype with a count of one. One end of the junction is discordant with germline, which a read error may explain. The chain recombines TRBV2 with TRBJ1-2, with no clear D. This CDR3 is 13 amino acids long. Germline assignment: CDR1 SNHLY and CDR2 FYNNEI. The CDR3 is CASSGRRYYGCTF. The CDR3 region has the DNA TGTGCCAGCAGCGGTCGGAGGTACTATGGCTGCACCTTC.